This T cell receptor (beta chain) was observed in a study of blood T cell repertoires in COVID-19. Background on the study: There were acute and convalescent COVID-19 samples, and they came from the United States, Italy and Spain. Sources were T cells, B-cell-depleted T cells, or PBMCs; the material itself was cDNA or gDNA.

The authors' processing: Estimated nucleated cell counts came from reference gene primer amplification. TCRdb keeps only in-frame clones here, not all; method: immunoSEQ multiplex PCR. That table furnishes V, J and clone size, whereas the DNA furnished D and trimming. The table includes 30,000 to 40,000 clones, about 90% detected once. This CDR3 contains 15 residues. The V gene end was trimmed by 8 bases and the J gene end by 7 bases; junction bases not matched to a gene: 13. Germline CDR1 and CDR2: MDHEN and SYDVKM. This receptor was obtained from a man between 60 and 75 years old with active or convalescent COVID-19. The chain has TRBV28 and TRBJ2-1; 8 bases line up with TRBD2. The sample consisted of peripheral blood. The CDR3 bases are TGTGCCAGCGGGGGTACGGGAGGGCCTATAAATGAGCAGTTCTTC. Translating it yields CASGGTGGPINEQFF.